This paragraph covers one TCR beta chain sequence. The target antigen is unknown. This sample was taken from a study of blood T cells in healthy people across ages. A sample-barcoded 5' primer and a J-beta primer mix were used in a second PCR of roughly 6 to 12 cycles. TCRdb re-called the 5' RACE reads with MiXCR, one entry per CDR3 protein. The sample contains 730,000 or so distinct CDR3 sequences, roughly two fifths of which appear only once. General observations from the study: Versus aged donors, long-lived donors had higher diversity and more naive CD4+ cells.

This receptor was taken from a woman aged 55-69 years in good health. The source material was blood.

Here the CDR3 DNA reads TGTGCCAGCAGCTCCCCGAACAGGGGCGGCGGGGAGCTGTTTTTT. It translates to CASSSPNRGGGELFF. The rearrangement uses TRBV7-3 and TRBJ2-2; 7 bases map to TRBD1. Trimming cost V 4 bases and J 7 bases; bases outside gene matches: 9. The CDR3 contains 15 residues. The germline V gene encodes CDR1 SGHTA and CDR2 FQGTGA.